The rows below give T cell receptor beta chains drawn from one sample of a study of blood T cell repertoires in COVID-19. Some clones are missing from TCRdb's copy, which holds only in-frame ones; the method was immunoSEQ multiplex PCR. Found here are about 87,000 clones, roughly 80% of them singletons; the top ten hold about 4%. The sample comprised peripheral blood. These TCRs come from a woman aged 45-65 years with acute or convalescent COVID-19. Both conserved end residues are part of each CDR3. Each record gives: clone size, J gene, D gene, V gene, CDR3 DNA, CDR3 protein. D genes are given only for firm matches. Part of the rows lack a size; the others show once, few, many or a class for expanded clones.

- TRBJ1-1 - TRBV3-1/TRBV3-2 TGTGCCAGCAGCCCCCAGGGGAACGCTGAAGCTTTCTTT CASSPQGNAEAFF
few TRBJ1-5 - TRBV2 TGTGCCAGCAGTGTTGAGGGGGACAATCAGCCCCAGCATTTT CASSVEGDNQPQHF
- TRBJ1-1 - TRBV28 TGTGCCAGCAGTTCCCCTCGGGGGGGAGGGGGGACTGAAGCTTTCTTT CASSSPRGGGGTEAFF
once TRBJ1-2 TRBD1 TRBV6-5 TGTGCCATCTCGACAGGGAACAGTCATGGCTACACCTTC CAISTGNSHGYTF
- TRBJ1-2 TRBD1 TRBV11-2 TGTGCCAGCAGCTCCACATTAGGGGGCGCGAGCTACACCTTC CASSSTLGGASYTF
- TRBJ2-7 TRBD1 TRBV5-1 TGCGCCAGCAGCGTACGACAGGGTGCGATCGAGCAGTACTTC CASSVRQGAIEQYF
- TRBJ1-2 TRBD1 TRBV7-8 TGTGCCAGCAGCTTAGCACAGGGGAGTCAGGGCTATGGCTACACCTTC CASSLAQGSQGYGYTF
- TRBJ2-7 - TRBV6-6 TGTGCCAGCAGGGCCCCCGGGAAAACCTACGAGCAGTACTTC CASRAPGKTYEQYF
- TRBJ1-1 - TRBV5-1 TGCGCCAGCAGCTTTGGACAGTTAATGAACACTGAAGCTTTCTTT CASSFGQLMNTEAFF
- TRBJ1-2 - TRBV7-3 TGTGCCAGCAGCTTGTACAGTTACTATGGCTACACCTTC CASSLYSYYGYTF
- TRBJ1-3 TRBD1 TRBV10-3 TGTGCCATCAGCCCCCTAGCGACAGGGGGTTCTGGAAACACCATATATTTT CAISPLATGGSGNTIYF
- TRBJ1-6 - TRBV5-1 TGCGCCAGCAGCCCAGGATTCGCCTCCTATAATTCACCCCTCCACTTT CASSPGFASYNSPLHF
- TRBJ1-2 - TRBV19 TGTGCCAGTAGTCCGGGACTGCACTATGGCTACACCTTC CASSPGLHYGYTF
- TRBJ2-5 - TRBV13 TGTGCCAGCAGCCCAGGGGGGCTAGGGACCCAGTACTTC CASSPGGLGTQYF
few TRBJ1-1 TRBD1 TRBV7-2 TGTGCCAGCAGCTTAGAATCCGGGTGGCAGGGGGCAGGTGAAGCTTTCTTT CASSLESGWQGAGEAFF